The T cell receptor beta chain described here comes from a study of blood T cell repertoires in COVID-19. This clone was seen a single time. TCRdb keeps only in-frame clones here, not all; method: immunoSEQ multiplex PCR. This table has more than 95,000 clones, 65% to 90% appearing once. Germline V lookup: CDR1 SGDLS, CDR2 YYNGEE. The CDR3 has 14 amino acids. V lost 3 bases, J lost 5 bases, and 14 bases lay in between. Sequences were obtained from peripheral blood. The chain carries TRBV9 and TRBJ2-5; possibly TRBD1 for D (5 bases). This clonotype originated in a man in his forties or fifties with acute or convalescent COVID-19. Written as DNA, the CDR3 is TGTGCCAGCAGCGCGCAGGGTCTGGGGGAGACCCAGTACTTC. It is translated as CASSAQGLGETQYF.